This paragraph covers one TCR beta chain sequence. As yet, its antigen is unknown. The data were obtained in a study of tumor-infiltrating lymphocytes in primary liver carcinoma. Findings and caveats of the study: Overlap in tumor-adjacent and tumor-blood pairs fell below that of tumor region pairs. A significantly higher top-250-clone fraction was found in tumors than in blood (p = 0.039). Unsorted bulk processing meant the study did not compare CD4+ and CD8+ repertoires.

The study extracted blood RNA from unsorted whole blood and also extracted germline DNA. Starting material of 400 to 600 ng total RNA yielded TCR beta cDNA via a constant-region primer. Construction of TCR beta libraries relied on three successive nested multiplex PCR rounds employing slightly modified ARM-PCR. A C-beta reverse primer and TRBV1-TRBV30 forward primers served in each of the first two PCR rounds, at ten to eleven cycles apiece. TCRdb re-derived calls from the multiplex PCR reads in MiXCR, one entry per CDR3 protein. The top ten hold under 8.5% of the sample, which has about 330,000 distinct CDR3 sequences, roughly two thirds seen once. CDR1 SGHAT and CDR2 FQDESV come from the germline V gene (reference sequence). V gave up 4 bases and J gave up 4 bases, with 10 bases separating them. The CDR3 runs to 14 residues.

The TCR sequence derives from a man aged 35 to 55 with primary liver carcinoma and hepatitis B virus infection. V is TRBV11-1 and J is TRBJ2-2, with D tentatively TRBD1 (6 bases). Input material: peripheral blood. CDR3 in amino acids: CASSSDRCTGELFF. The DNA of the CDR3 is TGTGCCAGCAGCTCTGACAGGTGCACCGGGGAGCTGTTTTTT.